What follows is one TCR beta chain and its context. Its antigen is not identified. Some clones are missing from TCRdb's copy, which holds only in-frame ones; the method was immunoSEQ multiplex PCR. The sample includes 120,000 or so clones, 80% of them seen just once. The data derive from a study of a mutant IDH1 vaccine in newly diagnosed glioma. At the level of the study: Vaccinations, eight in total, occurred in weeks 1, 3, 5, 7, 11, 15, 19, 23. Vaccinations were initiated 4-6 weeks following radiotherapy alone, or were given together with temozolomide cycles.

Time point reported: week 11, during vaccination. Topical imiquimod accompanied each vaccine dose, which consisted of 300 ug of mutant IDH1 20-mer peptide. Donors harbored newly found WHO grade 3 or 4 IDH1-mutant, ATRX-lost astrocytomas. This sequence was found in a man aged 35 to 55 with glioma. Sample: PBMCs, taken from a glioma patient whose treatment included an IDH1 peptide vaccine.

The CDR3: CASFRTSGGAGSYNEQFF. The CDR3 nucleotides are TGCGCCAGCTTCCGGACTAGCGGGGGGGCCGGGTCCTACAATGAGCAGTTCTTC. The V and J genes are TRBV5-1 and TRBJ2-1; TRBD2 matches at 15 bases. CDR1 and CDR2 from the germline V gene are SGHRS and YFSETQ. The CDR3 contains 18 residues. J was trimmed by 1 base and V by 7 bases; bases with no gene match: 9.